These 8 T cell receptor beta chains came from one sample sequenced in a study of shared clonotypes between healthy human individuals. Assay: immunoSEQ multiplex PCR; the TCRdb copy retains only in-frame clones and omits some. In the table there are about 2 million clones, 90% to 95% of which are singletons. The sample consisted of naive CD4+ T cells sorted from blood. Subset indicated: CD45RA+ positively selected. The receptor set was obtained from a man younger than 35 in good health.

The V gene is TRBV7-9, the J gene TRBJ1-4, with TRBD1 as a possible D gene (6 bases). The CDR3 contains 16 residues. V lost 5 bases, J lost 1 base, and 14 bases lay in between. Germline CDR1 is SEHNR and CDR2 is FQNEAQ (reference sequence). Here the CDR3 reads CASSPTGGITNEKLFF. CDR3 coding DNA: TGTGCCAGCAGCCCGACAGGCGGTATAACTAATGAAAAACTGTTTTTT.

This clone was seen just once. Here the CDR3 reads CASSYRLAGDNEQFF. The CDR3 DNA reads TGTGCCAGCAGTTACCGGCTAGCTGGCGACAATGAGCAGTTCTTC. This sequence joins TRBV6-6 and TRBJ2-1; a weak D match, TRBD2 (5 bases). The CDR3 consists of 15 residues. Germline lookup yields CDR1 MNHNY and CDR2 SVGAGI (reference sequence). V was pared by 2 bases and J by 5 bases, with 13 bases between.

This clone was found once. The chain combines TRBV7-3 with TRBJ2-2, with TRBD2 matching over 8 bases. The trim removed 1 base at V and 6 bases at J, leaving 1 base unmatched. Germline lookup yields CDR1 SGHTA and CDR2 FQGTGA. This CDR3 spans 14 amino acids. CDR3 coding DNA: TGTGCCAGCAGCTTAAATAGCGGGGCCGGGGAGCTGTTTTTT. Translating gives CASSLNSGAGELFF. Looking up the rest from reference TRBV7-3 and TRBJ2-2 gives the full variable domain: GAGVSQTPSNKVTEKGKYVELRCDPISGHTALYWYRQSLGQGPEFLIYFQGTGAADDSGLPNDRFFAVRPEGSVSTLKIQRTERGDSAVYLCASSLNSGAGELFFGEGSRLTVL.

In this sample, this clone turned up once. The chain links TRBV5-6 to TRBJ2-7, with 7 bases that match TRBD2. V dropped 3 bases and J dropped 0; count of bases not matched to a gene: 6. The CDR3 runs to 15 residues. Germline V gene lookup returns CDR1 SGHDT and CDR2 YYEEEE. The CDR3 DNA sequence: TGTGCCAGCAGCTCCGGGACTATCAGCTCCTACGAGCAGTACTTC. Protein: CASSSGTISSYEQYF.

This chain links TRBV6-5 with TRBJ1-5; no clear D gene. Trimming pared 0 bases from V and 3 bases from J, leaving 9 bases between. The CDR3 has 15 residues. Germline lookup yields CDR1 MNHEY and CDR2 SVGAGI. CDR3 nucleotide sequence: TGTGCCAGCAGTTACTCGCCCAATCCCAATCAGCCCCAGCATTTT. Its translation is CASSYSPNPNQPQHF.

This sequence joins TRBV27 and TRBJ2-1; 12 bases align to TRBD2. The germline CDR1 and CDR2 sequences are MNHEY and SMNVEV (reference sequence). The CDR3 has 15 residues. V gave up 6 bases and J gave up 4 bases; unmatched junction bases: 4. CDR3 DNA sequence: TGTGCCAGCAGCGGACTAGCGGGGACGTACAATGAGCAGTTCTTC. Amino acid sequence: CASSGLAGTYNEQFF.

The chain recombines TRBV5-1 with TRBJ1-3; TRBD1 is a possible D gene (6 bases). The V end lost 3 bases, the J end lost 4 bases, and 11 bases lay between the germline ends. The CDR3 sequence is 14 residues long. Per the germline V gene, CDR1 is SGHRS and CDR2 is YFSETQ. CDR3: CASSSQGPGNTIYF. CDR3 DNA sequence: TGCGCCAGCAGCTCACAGGGCCCCGGAAACACCATATATTTT.

CDR3 DNA sequence: TGCGCCAGCTCTCCGGGGTCCGGAAACACCATATATTTT. As protein: CASSPGSGNTIYF. The chain combines TRBV5-1 with TRBJ1-3; D ambiguous. Germline V gene data show CDR1 as SGHRS and CDR2 as YFSETQ. The length of the CDR3 is 13 residues. V was cut by 7 bases and J by 4 bases, with 12 bases left in between.